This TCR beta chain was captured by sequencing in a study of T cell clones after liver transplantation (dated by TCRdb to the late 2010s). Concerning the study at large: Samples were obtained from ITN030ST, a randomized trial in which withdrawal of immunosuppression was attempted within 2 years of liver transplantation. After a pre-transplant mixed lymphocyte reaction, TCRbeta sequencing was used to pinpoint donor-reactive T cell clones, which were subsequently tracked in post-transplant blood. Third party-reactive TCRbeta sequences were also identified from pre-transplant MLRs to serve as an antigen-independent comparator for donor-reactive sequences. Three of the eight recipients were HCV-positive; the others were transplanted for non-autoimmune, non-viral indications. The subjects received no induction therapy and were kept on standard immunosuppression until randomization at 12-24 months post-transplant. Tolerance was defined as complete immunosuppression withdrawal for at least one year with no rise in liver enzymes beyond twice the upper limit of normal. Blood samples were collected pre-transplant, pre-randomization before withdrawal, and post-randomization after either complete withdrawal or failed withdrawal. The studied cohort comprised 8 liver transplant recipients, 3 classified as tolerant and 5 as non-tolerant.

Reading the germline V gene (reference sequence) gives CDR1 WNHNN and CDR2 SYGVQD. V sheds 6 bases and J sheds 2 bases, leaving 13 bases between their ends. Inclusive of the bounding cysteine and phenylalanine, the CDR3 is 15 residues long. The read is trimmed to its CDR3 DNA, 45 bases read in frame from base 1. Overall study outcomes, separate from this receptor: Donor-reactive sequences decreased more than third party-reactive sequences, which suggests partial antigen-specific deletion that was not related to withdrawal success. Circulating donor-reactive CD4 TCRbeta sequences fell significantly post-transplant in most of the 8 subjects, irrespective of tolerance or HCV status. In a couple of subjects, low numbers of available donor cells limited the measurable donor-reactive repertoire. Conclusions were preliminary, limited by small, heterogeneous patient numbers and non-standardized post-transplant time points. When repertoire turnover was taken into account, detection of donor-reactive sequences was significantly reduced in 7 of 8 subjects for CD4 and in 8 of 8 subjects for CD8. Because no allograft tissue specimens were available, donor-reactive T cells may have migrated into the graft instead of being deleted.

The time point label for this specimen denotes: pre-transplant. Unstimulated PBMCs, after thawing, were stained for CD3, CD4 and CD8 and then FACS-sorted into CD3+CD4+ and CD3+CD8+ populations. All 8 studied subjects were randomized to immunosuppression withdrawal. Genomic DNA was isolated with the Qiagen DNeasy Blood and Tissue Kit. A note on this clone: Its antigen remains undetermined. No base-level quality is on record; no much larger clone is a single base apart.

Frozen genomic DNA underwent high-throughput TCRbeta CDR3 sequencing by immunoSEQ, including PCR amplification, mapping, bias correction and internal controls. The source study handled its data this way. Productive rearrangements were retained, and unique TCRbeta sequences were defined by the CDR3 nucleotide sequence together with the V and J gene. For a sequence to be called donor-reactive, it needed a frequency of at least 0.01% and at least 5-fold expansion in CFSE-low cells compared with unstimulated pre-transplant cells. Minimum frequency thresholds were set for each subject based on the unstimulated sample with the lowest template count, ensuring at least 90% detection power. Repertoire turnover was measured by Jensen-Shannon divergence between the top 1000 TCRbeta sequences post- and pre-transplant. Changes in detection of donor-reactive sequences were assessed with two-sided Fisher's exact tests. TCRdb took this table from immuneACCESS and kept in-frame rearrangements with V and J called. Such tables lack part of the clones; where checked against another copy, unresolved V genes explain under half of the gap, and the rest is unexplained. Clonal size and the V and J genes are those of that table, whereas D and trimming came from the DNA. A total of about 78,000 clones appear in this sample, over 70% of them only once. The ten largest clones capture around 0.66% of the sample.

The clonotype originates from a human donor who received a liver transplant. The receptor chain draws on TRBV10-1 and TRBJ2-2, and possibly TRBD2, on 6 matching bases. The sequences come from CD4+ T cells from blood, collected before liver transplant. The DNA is TGCGCCAGCAGGGCTGGGACTGGAAACACCGGGGAGCTGTTTTTT. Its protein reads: CASRAGTGNTGELFF.